A single sample is the source of the 17 T cell receptor beta chains below, sequenced in a study of cytomegalovirus exposure and HLA in healthy donors. Generated by immunoSEQ multiplex PCR, the TCRdb table keeps only in-frame clones and is missing some. The data hold around 56,000 clones, with roughly 89% observed a single time. Sequencing used PBMCs. Receptors were obtained from a woman under 30 in good health and CMV-seronegative.

The chain uses TRBV4-3 and TRBJ2-1; 11 bases fit TRBD2. From germline, CDR1 is LGHNA and CDR2 YSLEER. This CDR3 contains 15 residues. Unmatched junction bases numbered 6, after V lost 4 bases and J lost 7 bases. CDR3 in amino acids: CASSRGIAGGNEQFF. The CDR3 DNA follows: TGCGCCAGCAGCCGGGGTATAGCGGGAGGGAATGAGCAGTTCTTC.

The chain couples TRBV6-4 to TRBJ2-3, with 9 positions matching TRBD2. Trimming took 0 bases from V and 4 from J; bases not matched to a gene: 2. Germline V gene lookup returns CDR1 MRHNA and CDR2 SNTAGT. The CDR3 length is 15 residues. The CDR3 DNA follows: TGTGCCAGCAGTGACTCGCGGGGGGGCCCAGATACGCAGTATTTT. The encoded protein is CASSDSRGGPDTQYF.

The count of this clone is one. In nucleotides, the CDR3 is TGTGCCAGCAGGGAAACAGGGTCTAGTGGTGAAAAACTGTTTTTT. This encodes CASRETGSSGEKLFF. The chain combines TRBV25-1 with TRBJ1-4; weak D call: TRBD1 (6 bases). Trimming took off 6 bases at V and 7 bases at J, with 18 bases between the two ends. The CDR3 has 15 amino acids. Germline assignment: CDR1 MGHDK and CDR2 SYGVNS.

CDR3 nucleotides: TGCGCCAGCGCCCGGCTAGCGGGAAACAATGAGCAGTTCTTC. Translated, it gives CASARLAGNNEQFF. This chain joins TRBV5-1 and TRBJ2-1; 9 bases fit TRBD2. The trim removed 7 bases at V and 5 bases at J, leaving 7 bases unmatched. This CDR3 is 14 amino acids long. CDR1 and CDR2 from the germline V gene are SGHRS and YFSETQ.

The chain employs TRBV5-4 and TRBJ2-7, with a weak D call TRBD2 (6 bases). The CDR3 sequence is 12 residues long. The V gene's germline CDR1 is SGHNT and CDR2 YYREEE (reference sequence). With 3 bases removed from V and 3 bases from J, the gap between germline ends came to 7 bases. This chain's CDR3 is CASSWDFYEQYF. CDR3 coding DNA: TGTGCCAGCAGCTGGGACTTCTACGAGCAGTACTTC.

The rearrangement links TRBV18 to TRBJ2-7; TRBD2 matches 7 bases. Looked up from germline, CDR1 is KGHSH and CDR2 is LQKENI. The CDR3 consists of 14 residues. J lost 0 bases, V lost 3 bases, and 2 bases had no gene match. CDR3 sequence (DNA): TGTGCCAGCTCACCCGGGACTAACTCCTACGAGCAGTACTTC. This sequence encodes CASSPGTNSYEQYF.

This clone was observed a few times. The gene calls are TRBV13 and TRBJ2-1, with 13 bases identical to TRBD2. Trimming cost V 8 bases and J 10 bases; bases outside gene matches: 11. The CDR3 runs 15 residues. Germline V gene lookup returns CDR1 PRHDT and CDR2 FYEKMQ (reference sequence). The CDR3 sequence: CASSKTSGGYREQFF. DNA for the CDR3: TGTGCCAGCTCTAAGACTAGCGGGGGGTACCGGGAGCAGTTCTTC.

This clone has only one observation. The genes are TRBV6-6 and TRBJ1-5, with TRBD1 identical over 9 bases. Germline CDR1 MNHNY, CDR2 SVGAGI (reference sequence). The CDR3 loop spans 14 amino acids. The J segment lost 4 bases and the V segment lost 4 bases, leaving 2 bases of the junction unmatched. CDR3 residues: CASSSGQGNQPQHF. The CDR3 region has the DNA TGTGCCAGCAGTTCTGGACAGGGGAATCAGCCCCAGCATTTT.

The V and J genes are TRBV19 and TRBJ2-4, with 7 bases identical to TRBD1. The V segment lost 8 bases and the J segment 0 bases; nucleotides outside the gene matches: 1. Germline-derived CDR1 and CDR2 are LNHDA and SQIVND (reference sequence). The length of the CDR3 is 13 residues. The chain's CDR3 is CASGDRAKNIQYF. DNA for the CDR3: TGTGCCAGTGGGGACAGAGCCAAAAACATTCAGTACTTC. Full variable domain (remainder filled in from reference TRBV19 and TRBJ2-4): DGGITQSPKYLFRKEGQNVTLSCEQNLNHDAMYWYRQDPGQGLRLIYYSQIVNDFQKGDIAEGYSVSREKKESFPLTVTSAQKNPTAFYLCASGDRAKNIQYFGAGTRLSVL.

The rearrangement joins TRBV6-9 to TRBJ1-1; D is perhaps TRBD1 (6 bases). The CDR3 sequence is 13 residues long. V was cut by 4 bases and J by 5 bases, with 11 bases left in between. Germline V gives CDR1 MNHGY, CDR2 SVAAGI. The CDR3 sequence: CASSSRGRTEAFF. In DNA form, the CDR3 reads TGTGCCAGCAGTTCCAGGGGTAGAACTGAAGCTTTCTTT.

The gene calls are TRBV20-1 and TRBJ1-1; perhaps TRBD1 as D (5 bases). CDR1 and CDR2 from the germline V gene are DFQATT and SNEGSKA (reference sequence). CDR3 size: 11 residues. Trimming took off 2 bases at V and 6 bases at J, with 7 bases between the two ends. For the CDR3, the DNA is TGCAGTGCTAGAAGGGGCGCTGAAGCTTTCTTT. It is translated as CSARRGAEAFF.

The chain is built from TRBV25-1 and TRBJ1-1; 7 bases align to TRBD1. The germline gives CDR1 MGHDK, CDR2 SYGVNS. This CDR3 spans 13 amino acids. Trimming took 11 bases from V and 1 from J; bases not matched to a gene: 7. The CDR3 spells CASQTGPNTEAFF. In DNA form, the CDR3 reads TGTGCCTCTCAGACAGGGCCGAACACTGAAGCTTTCTTT.

A remark on this clone: The junction and the germline gene differ at one end; a read error may be behind it. The gene calls are TRBV5-1 and TRBJ2-7; D perhaps matches TRBD2 (5 bases). Germline V gene data show CDR1 as SGHRS and CDR2 as YFSETQ. The CDR3 extends over 12 amino acids. The CDR3, as DNA: TGCACCAGCAGCTTGACCCCGGGATTACAGTACTTC. Its protein is CTSSLTPGLQYF.

V gene TRBV6-1 combines with J gene TRBJ2-5; TRBD1 aligns across 8 bases. In germline, CDR1 is MNHNS, CDR2 SASEGT. CDR3 size: 17 residues. V gave up 3 bases and J gave up 5 bases; unmatched junction bases: 14. The CDR3 loop is CASSDVGRGRRKETQYF. The DNA of the CDR3 is TGTGCCAGCAGTGACGTTGGCAGGGGGCGCAGGAAGGAGACCCAGTACTTC.

The chain employs TRBV27 and TRBJ2-7; 14 positions match TRBD2. The CDR3 totals 17 residues. CDR1 and CDR2 from the germline V gene are MNHEY and SMNVEV (reference sequence). V was clipped by 4 bases and J by 2 bases; unmatched bases: 7. CDR3 residues: CASSSRTSGRSAYEQYF. DNA for the CDR3: TGTGCCAGCAGTTCCCGGACTAGCGGGAGGTCTGCCTACGAGCAGTACTTC.

The chain carries TRBV5-1 and TRBJ2-7; D ambiguous. The V end was cut by 2 bases, the J end by 4 bases, with 7 bases between. CDR1 is SGHRS and CDR2 is YFSETQ in the germline V gene. The CDR3 extends over 12 amino acids. CDR3 sequence: CASSFDTYEQYF. The CDR3 DNA sequence: TGCGCCAGCAGCTTTGACACATACGAGCAGTACTTC.

This clone was found a few times. The chain recombines TRBV6-5 with TRBJ2-1; D is possibly TRBD2 (5 bases). The germline V gene encodes CDR1 MNHEY and CDR2 SVGAGI. The V end lost 2 bases, the J end lost 2 bases, and 7 bases lay between the germline ends. The CDR3 runs to 14 residues. In nucleotides, the CDR3 is TGTGCCAGCAGTTACGGGAGCGCCTACAATGAGCAGTTCTTC. It specifies CASSYGSAYNEQFF.